These T cell receptor beta chains were read from a single sample in a study of monozygotic twins with inflammatory bowel disease. TCRdb reanalyzed the 5' RACE reads and collapses them to one entry per CDR3 protein, without DNA. This table lists around 370,000 distinct CDR3 sequences. Specimen: blood. The receptors were gathered from a human donor with ulcerative colitis or Crohn's disease, or a healthy co-twin of an affected twin (not recorded which). Both conserved end residues are part of each CDR3.

V	J	length	CDR3
TRBV2	TRBJ1-2	13	CASNLQGGGGYTF
TRBV20-1	TRBJ1-2	15	CSANLPRSGKHGYTF
TRBV10-3	TRBJ2-3	14	CAISGLGPTDTQYF
TRBV6-6	TRBJ2-2	14	CASTTRGNTGELFF
TRBV18	TRBJ2-7	15	CASSPVVTGSYEQYF
TRBV7-8	TRBJ2-2	12	CASSPRAGELFF
TRBV9	TRBJ2-5	14	CASSIFGTEETQYF
TRBV10-2	TRBJ1-1	15	CASRGGGSSDTEAFF
TRBV20-1	TRBJ2-5	13	CSAGGGSQETQYF
TRBV4-3	TRBJ2-1	17	CASSPLSGTGVDNEQFF
TRBV7-2	TRBJ2-3	16	CASSPRTSGGADTQYF
TRBV5-1	TRBJ2-4	16	CASSLAPSVYGNIQYF
TRBV18	TRBJ2-1	13	CASSPRGYNEQFF
TRBV20-1	TRBJ2-3	13	CSAGDRRTDTQYF
TRBV6-5	TRBJ1-1	12	CASSLGEGEAFF
TRBV29-1	TRBJ2-1	12	CSVGLAGGSQFF
TRBV11-2	TRBJ1-4	17	CARTGLYVYPTNEKLFF
TRBV4-1	TRBJ1-2	12	CASSPSGNGYTF
TRBV20-1	TRBJ1-1	13	CSARRQGGTEAFF
TRBV6-2/TRBV6-3	TRBJ2-2	15	CASVDRGPGTGELFF
TRBV2	TRBJ1-5	14	CASSDWQRYQPQHF
TRBV11-1	TRBJ2-7	15	CASSLEGGRTYEQYF
TRBV6-7	TRBJ2-4	17	CASSYRESSLAKNIQYF
TRBV9	TRBJ2-1	15	CASSPPAALYNEQFF
TRBV20-1	TRBJ1-1	13	CSAPNPAGTEAFF
TRBV5-1	TRBJ2-5	17	CASSLDGRRLPKETQYF
TRBV7-2	TRBJ2-7	16	CASSRTRQPGGYEQYF
TRBV11-2	TRBJ1-1	15	CASSFKLQGRTEAFF
TRBV9	TRBJ2-5	14	CASSVAGRSGTQYF
TRBV6-1	TRBJ2-2	15	CASRSDRGGTGELFF
TRBV18	TRBJ2-2	12	CASSPPGGELFF
TRBV12-3/TRBV12-4	TRBJ1-2	16	CASSLLTGANNYGYTF